Listed here is a single T cell receptor beta chain. The antigen remains undetermined. The sample originates from a study of human T cells and chemical hapten exposure. About the research overall: Patients having alopecia areata, totalis or universalis were mostly female.

Sample time point: pre-sensitization, week 0. Stated treatment: therapeutic diphenylcyclopropenone sensitization with weekly scalp DPC. General observations from the study: Clustering by CDR3 similarity yielded significantly more large clusters from expanded TCRs than controls. Donors' alopecia may make their immune response differ from healthy people's.

As the library was built, unique molecular identifiers were attached to individual cDNA molecules. Via MiXCR, TCRdb re-called the RACE reads, giving one row per CDR3 protein. The repertoire includes around 300,000 distinct CDR3 sequences, about 5% of them detected once, and around 8% sits in the top ten. The CDR3 is made up of 14 amino acids. With 0 bases removed from V and 11 bases from J, the gap between germline ends came to 16 bases. Germline V gives CDR1 LGHNA, CDR2 YSLEER. The clonotype originates from a woman between 18 and 29 years old with alopecia areata. Some clones in this sample may be carry-over from other donors' samples. The sequences come from whole blood, collected in connection with sensitization to the hapten diphenylcyclopropenone (DPC). This chain connects TRBV4-3 to TRBJ1-2, with a possible D match to TRBD1 (5 bases). Here the CDR3 reads CASSQDQMGRQYTF. The CDR3 region has the DNA TGCGCCAGCAGCCAAGATCAAATGGGCAGACAGTACACCTTC.